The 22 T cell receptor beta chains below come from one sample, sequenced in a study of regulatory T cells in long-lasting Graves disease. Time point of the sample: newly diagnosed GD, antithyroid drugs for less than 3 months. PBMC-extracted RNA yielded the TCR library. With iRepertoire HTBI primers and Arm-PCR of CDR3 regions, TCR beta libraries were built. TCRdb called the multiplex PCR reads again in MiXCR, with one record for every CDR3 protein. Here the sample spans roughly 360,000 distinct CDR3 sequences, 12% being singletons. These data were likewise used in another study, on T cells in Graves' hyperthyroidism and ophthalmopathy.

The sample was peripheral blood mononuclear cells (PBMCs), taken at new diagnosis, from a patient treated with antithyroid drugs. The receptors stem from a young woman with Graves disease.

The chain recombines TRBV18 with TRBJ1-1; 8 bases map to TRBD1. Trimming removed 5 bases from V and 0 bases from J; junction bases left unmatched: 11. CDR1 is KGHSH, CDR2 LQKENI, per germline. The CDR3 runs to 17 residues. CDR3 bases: TGTGCCAGCTCATACAGGGGGTTAGGGGCGCTGAACACTGAAGCTTTCTTT. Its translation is CASSYRGLGALNTEAFF.

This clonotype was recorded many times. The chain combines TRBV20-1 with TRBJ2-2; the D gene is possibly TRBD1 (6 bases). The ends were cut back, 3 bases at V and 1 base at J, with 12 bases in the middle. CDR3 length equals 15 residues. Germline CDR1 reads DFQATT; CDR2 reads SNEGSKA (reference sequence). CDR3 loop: CSASDRSVNTGELFF. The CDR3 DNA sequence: TGCAGTGCTAGTGACAGGTCGGTGAACACCGGGGAGCTGTTTTTT.

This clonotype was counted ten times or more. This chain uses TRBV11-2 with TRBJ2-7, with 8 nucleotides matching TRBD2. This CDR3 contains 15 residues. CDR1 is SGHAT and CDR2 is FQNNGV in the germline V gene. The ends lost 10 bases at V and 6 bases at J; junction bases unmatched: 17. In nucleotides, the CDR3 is TGTGCCACCGCAGCGGGAGTAATTCGGAGGGGCGAGCAGTACTTC. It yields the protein CATAAGVIRRGEQYF.

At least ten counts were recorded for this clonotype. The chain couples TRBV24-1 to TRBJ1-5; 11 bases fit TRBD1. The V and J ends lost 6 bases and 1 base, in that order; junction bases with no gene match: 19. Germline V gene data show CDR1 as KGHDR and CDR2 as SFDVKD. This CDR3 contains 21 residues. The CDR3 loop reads CATSYRKGRGTGGISNQPQHF. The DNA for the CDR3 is TGTGCCACCAGTTATCGAAAGGGCCGAGGGACAGGGGGGATCAGCAATCAGCCCCAGCATTTT.

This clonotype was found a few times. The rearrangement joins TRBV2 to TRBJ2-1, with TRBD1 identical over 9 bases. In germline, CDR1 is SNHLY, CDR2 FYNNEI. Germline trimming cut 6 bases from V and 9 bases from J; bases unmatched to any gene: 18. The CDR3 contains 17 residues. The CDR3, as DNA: TGTGCCAGCAGCCCGTACCGCCGGGACAGGGTTAAAGGTGAGCAGTTCTTC. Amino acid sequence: CASSPYRRDRVKGEQFF.

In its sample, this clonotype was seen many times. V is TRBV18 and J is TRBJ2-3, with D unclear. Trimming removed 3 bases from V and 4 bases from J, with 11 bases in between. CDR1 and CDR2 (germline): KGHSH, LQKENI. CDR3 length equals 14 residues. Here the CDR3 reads CASSPRNGPDTQYF. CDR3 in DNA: TGTGCCAGCTCACCCCGTAACGGCCCAGATACGCAGTATTTT.

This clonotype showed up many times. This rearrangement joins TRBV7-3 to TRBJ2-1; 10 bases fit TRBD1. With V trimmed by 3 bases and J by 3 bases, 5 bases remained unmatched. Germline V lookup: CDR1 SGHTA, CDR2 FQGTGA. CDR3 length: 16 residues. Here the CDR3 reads CASSLAGQGGYNEQFF. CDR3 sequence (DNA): TGTGCCAGCAGCTTGGCCGGACAGGGGGGCTACAATGAGCAGTTCTTC.

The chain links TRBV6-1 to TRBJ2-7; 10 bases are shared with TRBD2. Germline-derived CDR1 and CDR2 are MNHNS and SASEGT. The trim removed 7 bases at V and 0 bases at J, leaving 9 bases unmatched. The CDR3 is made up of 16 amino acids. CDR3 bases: TGTGCCAGCACCTACGAGAGGACTAGCGGCTCCTACGAGCAGTACTTC. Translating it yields CASTYERTSGSYEQYF.

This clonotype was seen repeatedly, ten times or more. The CDR3 protein is CASKSGTYNEQFF. For the CDR3, the DNA is TGCGCCAGCAAATCGGGGACCTACAATGAGCAGTTCTTC. J is TRBJ2-1 and V is TRBV5-1; TRBD2 might be the D (5 bases). Germline assignment: CDR1 SGHRS and CDR2 YFSETQ. The CDR3 has 13 amino acids. The V end lost 6 bases, the J end lost 2 bases, and 9 bases lay between the germline ends.

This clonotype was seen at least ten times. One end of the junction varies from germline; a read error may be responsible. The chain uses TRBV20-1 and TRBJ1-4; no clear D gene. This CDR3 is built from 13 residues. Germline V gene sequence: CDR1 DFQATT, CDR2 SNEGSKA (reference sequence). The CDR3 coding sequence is TGCAGTGCTAGCAGGAAAACTTATGAAAAACTGTTTTTT. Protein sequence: CSASRKTYEKLFF.

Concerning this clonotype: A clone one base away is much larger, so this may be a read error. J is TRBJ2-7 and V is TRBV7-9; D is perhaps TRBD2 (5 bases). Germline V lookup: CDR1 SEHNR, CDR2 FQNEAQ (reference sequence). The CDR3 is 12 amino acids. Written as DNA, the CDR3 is TGTGTCAGCAGCTCCCTAGCAGCCGAGCAGTACGTC. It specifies CVSSSLAAEQYV.

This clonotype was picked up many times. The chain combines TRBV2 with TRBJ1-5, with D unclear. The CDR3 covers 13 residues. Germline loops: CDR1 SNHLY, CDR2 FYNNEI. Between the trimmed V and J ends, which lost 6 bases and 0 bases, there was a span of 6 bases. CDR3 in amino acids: CASRTDSNQPQHF. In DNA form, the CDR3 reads TGTGCCAGCAGGACGGATAGCAATCAGCCCCAGCATTTT. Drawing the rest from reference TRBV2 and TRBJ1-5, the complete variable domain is EPEVTQTPSHQVTQMGQEVILRCVPISNHLYFYWYRQILGQKVEFLVSFYNNEISEKSEIFDDQFSVERPDGSNFTLKIRSTKLEDSAMYFCASRTDSNQPQHFGDGTRLSIL.

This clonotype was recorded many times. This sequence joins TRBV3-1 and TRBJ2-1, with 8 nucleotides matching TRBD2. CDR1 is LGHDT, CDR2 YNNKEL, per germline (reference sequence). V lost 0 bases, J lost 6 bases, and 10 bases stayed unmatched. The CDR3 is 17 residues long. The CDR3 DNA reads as TGTGCCAGCAGCCAAGAATTAGTGATAGCGGGACCCAATGAGCAGTTCTTC. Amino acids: CASSQELVIAGPNEQFF.

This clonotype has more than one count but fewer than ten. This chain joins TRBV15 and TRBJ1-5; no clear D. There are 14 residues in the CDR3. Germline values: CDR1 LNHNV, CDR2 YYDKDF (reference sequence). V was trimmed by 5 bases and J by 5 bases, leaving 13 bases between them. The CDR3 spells CATSDLSSYQPQHF. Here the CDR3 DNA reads TGTGCCACCAGCGACCTTTCCTCCTATCAGCCCCAGCATTTT. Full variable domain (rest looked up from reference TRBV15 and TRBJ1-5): DAMVIQNPRYQVTQFGKPVTLSCSQTLNHNVMYWYQQKSSQAPKLLFHYYDKDFNNEADTPDNFQSRRPNTSFCFLDIRSPGLGDTAMYLCATSDLSSYQPQHFGDGTRLSIL.

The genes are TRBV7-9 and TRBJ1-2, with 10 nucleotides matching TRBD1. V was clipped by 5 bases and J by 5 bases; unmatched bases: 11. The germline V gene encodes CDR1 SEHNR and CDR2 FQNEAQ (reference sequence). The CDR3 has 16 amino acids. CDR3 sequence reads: CASSPSRDRGGYGYTF. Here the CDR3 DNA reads TGTGCCAGCAGCCCAAGTAGGGACAGGGGTGGATATGGCTACACCTTC.

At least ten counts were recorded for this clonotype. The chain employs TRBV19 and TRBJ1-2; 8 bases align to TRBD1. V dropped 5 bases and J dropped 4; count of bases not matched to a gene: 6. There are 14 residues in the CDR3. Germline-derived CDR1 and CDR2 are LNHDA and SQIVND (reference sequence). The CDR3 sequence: CASSRTGSGYGYTF. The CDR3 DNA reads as TGTGCCAGTAGTCGGACAGGGTCGGGCTATGGCTACACCTTC.

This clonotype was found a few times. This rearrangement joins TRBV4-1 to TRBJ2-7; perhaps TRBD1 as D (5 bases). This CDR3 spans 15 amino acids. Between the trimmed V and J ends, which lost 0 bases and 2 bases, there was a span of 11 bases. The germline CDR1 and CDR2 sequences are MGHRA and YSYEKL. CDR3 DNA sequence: TGCGCCAGCAGCCAAGAGGGGCAGCCTACCTACGAGCAGTACTTC. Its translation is CASSQEGQPTYEQYF.

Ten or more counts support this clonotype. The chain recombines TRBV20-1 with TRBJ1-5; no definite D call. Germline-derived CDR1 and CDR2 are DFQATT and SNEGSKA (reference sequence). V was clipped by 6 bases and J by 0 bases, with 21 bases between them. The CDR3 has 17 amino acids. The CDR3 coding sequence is TGCAGTGCCTTCGGGCCATTCCTCCAAAATAGCAATCAGCCCCAGCATTTT. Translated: CSAFGPFLQNSNQPQHF.

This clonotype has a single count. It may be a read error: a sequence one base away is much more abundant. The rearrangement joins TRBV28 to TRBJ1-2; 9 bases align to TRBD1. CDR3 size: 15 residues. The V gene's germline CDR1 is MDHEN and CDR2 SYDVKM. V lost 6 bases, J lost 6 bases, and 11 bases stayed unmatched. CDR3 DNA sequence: TGTGCCAGCAGCTCGATAATGACAGGGGGGGATGGCTACACCTTC. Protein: CASSSIMTGGDGYTF.

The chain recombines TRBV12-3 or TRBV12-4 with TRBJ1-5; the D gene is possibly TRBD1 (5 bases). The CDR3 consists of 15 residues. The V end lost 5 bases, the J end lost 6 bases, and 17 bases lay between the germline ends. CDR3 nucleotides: TGTGCCAGCAGTCCCGCGGGGGGGATTGGTCAGCCCCAGCATTTT. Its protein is CASSPAGGIGQPQHF.

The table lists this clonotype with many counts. The CDR3 protein is CASRPGQYYYGYTF. The CDR3 DNA reads as TGTGCCAGCAGGCCCGGGCAGTATTACTATGGCTACACCTTC. The chain combines TRBV27 with TRBJ1-2, with D hard to call. The CDR3 length is 14 residues. Germline CDR1 reads MNHEY; CDR2 reads SMNVEV (reference sequence). V was shortened by 6 bases and J by 3 bases, with 14 bases between the two germline ends.

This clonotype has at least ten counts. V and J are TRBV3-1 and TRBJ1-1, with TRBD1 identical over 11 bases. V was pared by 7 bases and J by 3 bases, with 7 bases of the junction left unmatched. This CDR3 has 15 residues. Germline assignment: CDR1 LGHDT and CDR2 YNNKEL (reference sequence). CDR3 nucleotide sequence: TGTGCCAGCAAGGACAGGGGGCAGGGGGACACTGAAGCTTTCTTT. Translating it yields CASKDRGQGDTEAFF.